This T cell receptor beta chain is drawn from a study of regulatory T cells in long-lasting Graves disease. Study-level results: TCR diversity in persistent Graves' patients was below that of newly diagnosed ones. Results may be inaccurate due to the small sample size. Persistent patients shared more public clonotypes (about 2,900) than new patients (nearly 1,000).

Arm-PCR of CDR3 regions with iRepertoire HTBI primers generated TCR beta libraries. TCRdb processed the multiplex PCR reads anew with MiXCR; each CDR3 protein has one entry. Found here are 400,000 to 600,000 distinct CDR3 sequences, roughly a fifth of them singletons; the top ten hold roughly 6.9%. This sample's time point: persistent/refractory GD, antithyroid drugs over 5 years with positive TRAb. The TCR library used RNA extracted from PBMCs. This clonotype was observed at least ten times. Its matching antigen is unknown. The sequenced sample was peripheral blood mononuclear cells (PBMCs), obtained when the disease was refractory, from a patient treated with antithyroid drugs. The origin of this receptor is a female donor with Graves disease.

The CDR3 sequence: CASRPGQGAMEGYTF. The CDR3 region has the DNA TGTGCCAGTAGACCAGGACAGGGGGCCATGGAGGGCTACACCTTC. V and J are TRBV19 and TRBJ1-2; the match to TRBD1 covers 11 bases. Germline CDR1 and CDR2: LNHDA and SQIVND (reference sequence). This CDR3 is built from 15 residues. V lost 6 bases, J lost 8 bases, and 11 bases stayed unmatched.